These 32 T cell receptor beta chains came from one sample sequenced in a study of OX40 agonist ivuxolimab in advanced cancers. Produced via immunoSEQ multiplex PCR; TCRdb's table is partial and in-frame only. The top ten clones hold 0.25% to 0.4% of a sample with some 80,000 clones, roughly 84% of them seen once. This sample comprised CD4+ or CD8+ T cells sorted from blood, obtained in a trial of the OX40 agonist ivuxolimab. These receptors were obtained from an adult with an advanced solid tumor such as melanoma, head and neck, liver or kidney cancer.

DNA for the CDR3: TGTGCCAGTAGTACCTACGGGACAGCTTATGGCTACACCTTC. Residues: CASSTYGTAYGYTF. The chain is built from TRBV19 and TRBJ1-2, with 7 nucleotides matching TRBD1. J was trimmed by 5 bases and V by 4 bases; bases with no gene match: 7. The CDR3 covers 14 residues. Germline lookup yields CDR1 LNHDA and CDR2 SQIVND (reference sequence).

V is TRBV29-1 and J is TRBJ1-3; 8 bases fit TRBD1. V was clipped by 0 bases and J by 15 bases; unmatched bases: 13. The CDR3 covers 14 residues. Germline V gives CDR1 SQVTM, CDR2 ANQGSEA. The CDR3 sequence: CSVEDYPGGANQYF. CDR3 in DNA: TGCAGCGTTGAAGACTACCCAGGGGGCGCAAACCAATATTTT.

The chain links TRBV6-6 to TRBJ2-5; 12 bases match TRBD2. Trimming cost V 6 bases and J 2 bases; bases outside gene matches: 4. CDR1 is MNHNY and CDR2 is SVGAGI in the germline V gene (reference sequence). The length of the CDR3 is 15 residues. CDR3 residues: CASRIGLAGQETQYF. DNA of the CDR3: TGTGCCAGCAGAATCGGACTAGCGGGGCAAGAGACCCAGTACTTC.

This rearrangement joins TRBV29-1 to TRBJ2-1; 8 nucleotides align to TRBD2. CDR1 and CDR2 from the germline V gene are SQVTM and ANQGSEA. V shed 7 bases and J 0 bases; nucleotides not matched to a gene: 2. This CDR3 is 13 amino acids long. The CDR3 region has the DNA TGCAGCGGCGGGGGGAGCTCCTACAATGAGCAGTTCTTC. It specifies CSGGGSSYNEQFF.

The rearrangement uses TRBV30 and TRBJ2-2; 11 nucleotides agree with TRBD1. The germline gives CDR1 GTSNPN, CDR2 SVGIG (reference sequence). The CDR3 loop spans 15 amino acids. V dropped 8 bases and J dropped 1; count of bases not matched to a gene: 6. The CDR3 nucleotides read TGTGCCAGAGGACAGGGGGCGCAGAACACCGGGGAGCTGTTTTTT. It is translated as CARGQGAQNTGELFF.

The chain combines TRBV5-4 with TRBJ2-3; no reliable D call. The germline V and J ends were trimmed by 2 bases and 4 bases, with 14 bases remaining between them. Germline lookup yields CDR1 SGHNT and CDR2 YYREEE (reference sequence). The CDR3 has 15 amino acids. The CDR3 bases are TGTGCCAGCAGCTTTCGGGCCCACAGCCCAGATACGCAGTATTTT. Its translation: CASSFRAHSPDTQYF.

This chain connects TRBV28 to TRBJ1-2, with TRBD1 as a possible D gene (5 bases). This CDR3 region has 16 residues. Germline lookup yields CDR1 MDHEN and CDR2 SYDVKM. V dropped 2 bases and J dropped 3 bases, with 16 bases sitting between them. The CDR3, as DNA: TGTGCCAGCAGTTTAAACGCCGGGGGGTTTGACTATGGCTACACCTTC. The encoded protein is CASSLNAGGFDYGYTF.

The chain has TRBV28 and TRBJ1-1; a possible D gene is TRBD1 (6 bases). CDR1 MDHEN and CDR2 SYDVKM come from the germline V gene. The CDR3 is 15 residues long. Trimming removed 4 bases from V and 6 bases from J, with 18 bases in between. CDR3 coding DNA: TGTGCCAGCAGTTCCCTTGGGGGGCGTAGGGCTGAAGCTTTCTTT. Residues: CASSSLGGRRAEAFF.

This chain joins TRBV6-5 and TRBJ2-1; no reliable D call. Germline V gene data show CDR1 as MNHEY and CDR2 as SVGAGI. Deletions cut 4 bases from V and 7 bases from J, with 17 bases between. The CDR3 totals 15 residues. CDR3 coding DNA: TGTGCCAGCAGTTCTACACCAACAGCGCCTAATGAGCAGTTCTTC. Its translation: CASSSTPTAPNEQFF.

V is TRBV20-1 and J is TRBJ2-2; D is unresolved. The V end lost 2 bases, the J end lost 3 bases, and 1 base lay between the germline ends. The CDR3 length is 11 residues. The germline V gene has CDR1 DFQATT and CDR2 SNEGSKA (reference sequence). In DNA, the CDR3 is TGCAGTGCTAGATACACCGGGGAGCTGTTTTTT. This sequence encodes CSARYTGELFF.

The V gene is TRBV27, the J gene TRBJ2-1; D not certain. V lost 6 bases and J lost 0, with 9 bases in between. The germline V gene has CDR1 MNHEY and CDR2 SMNVEV (reference sequence). This CDR3 region has 14 residues. CDR3 in DNA: TGTGCCAGCAGCCACTTTGGCTCCTACAATGAGCAGTTCTTC. Translation: CASSHFGSYNEQFF.

The rearrangement uses TRBV4-1 and TRBJ2-3; 10 nucleotides agree with TRBD2. Unmatched junction bases numbered 11, after V lost 3 bases and J lost 2 bases. The CDR3 totals 18 residues. Germline V gene sequence: CDR1 MGHRA, CDR2 YSYEKL. CDR3 nucleotides: TGCGCCAGCAGCCACAATTTCCGTAGCGGGGGGATCACAGATACGCAGTATTTT. This gives the protein CASSHNFRSGGITDTQYF.

As for this clone: Distinct nucleotide sequences in the sample also encode this CDR3. This sequence joins TRBV5-1 and TRBJ2-3; D gene uncertain. The CDR3 runs 11 residues. Germline loops: CDR1 SGHRS, CDR2 YFSETQ. V was clipped by 0 bases and J by 5 bases, with 1 base between them. The CDR3 sequence is CASSLVDTQYF. The CDR3 bases are TGCGCCAGCAGCTTGGTAGATACGCAGTATTTT.

J is TRBJ2-3 and V is TRBV12-2; TRBD2 is the table's D call, not checked against the DNA. TRBV12-2 represents a pseudogene. This CDR3 region has 19 residues. The CDR3 loop is CASRFSGLAGGPDTDTQYF. The CDR3 bases are TGTGCAAGTCGCTTCTCGGGACTAGCGGGGGGGCCAGACACAGATACGCAGTATTTT.

The rearrangement joins TRBV27 to TRBJ2-2; the D is unclear. Germline CDR1 is MNHEY and CDR2 is SMNVEV (reference sequence). This CDR3 contains 16 residues. V was cut by 5 bases and J by 1 base, with 14 bases left in between. The CDR3 DNA is TGTGCCAGCAGTCCCGCCCTCCTCAAGAACACCGGGGAGCTGTTTTTT. Its protein is CASSPALLKNTGELFF.

The chain uses TRBV6-1 and TRBJ2-7; D is perhaps TRBD1 (6 bases). The CDR3 runs to 12 residues. Per germline, CDR1 MNHNS and CDR2 SASEGT. The germline V and J ends were trimmed by 7 bases and 6 bases, with 13 bases remaining between them. The CDR3 loop is CASTTLGGEQYF. CDR3 bases: TGTGCCAGCACGACCCTAGGGGGCGAGCAGTACTTC.

The chain uses TRBV6-6 and TRBJ2-1; 7 bases agree with TRBD2. The CDR3 loop spans 14 amino acids. Germline loops: CDR1 MNHNY, CDR2 SVGAGI (reference sequence). The junction had 12 bases not matched to a gene; V was cut back by 11 bases and J by 5 bases. CDR3 in amino acids: CAGAVGGPNNEQFF. Written as DNA, the CDR3 is TGTGCCGGTGCGGTGGGAGGGCCGAACAATGAGCAGTTCTTC.

J is TRBJ1-4 and V is TRBV10-1, with D possibly being TRBD1 (5 bases). Trimming removed 3 bases at V and 0 bases at J, with 11 bases between. CDR3 size: 16 residues. Germline CDR1 WNHNN, CDR2 SYGVQD (reference sequence). The CDR3 spells CASSEGTPATNEKLFF. The CDR3 DNA follows: TGCGCCAGCAGTGAAGGGACCCCCGCAACTAATGAAAAACTGTTTTTT.

The CDR3 DNA sequence: TGTGCCAGCAGCTCTGGCGGGCAGCCCCAGCATTTT. Its protein is CASSSGGQPQHF. This chain connects TRBV7-2 to TRBJ1-5; D uncertain. CDR1 is SGHTA, CDR2 FQGNSA, per germline. The CDR3 sequence is 12 residues long. The ends were cut back, 4 bases at V and 7 bases at J, with 8 bases in the middle.

This clone has only a few counts. The genes are TRBV30 and TRBJ1-1; no definite D call. The CDR3 is 12 amino acids. Germline CDR1 and CDR2: GTSNPN and SVGIG (reference sequence). The V and J ends lost 4 bases and 5 bases respectively, with 11 bases between them. This CDR3 is CAWNSRRTEAFF. The CDR3 region has the DNA TGTGCCTGGAACTCAAGGAGGACTGAAGCTTTCTTT. Full variable domain (outside the CDR3, taken from reference TRBV30 and TRBJ1-1): SQTIHQWPATLVQPVGSPLSLECTVEGTSNPNLYWYRQAAGRGLQLLFYSVGIGQISSEVPQNLSASRPQDRQFILSSKKLLLSDSGFYLCAWNSRRTEAFFGQGTRLTVV.

The chain is built from TRBV4-1 and TRBJ2-3, with D possibly matching TRBD2 (5 bases). Trimming removed 4 bases at V and 1 base at J, with 15 bases between. The CDR3 covers 16 residues. The germline CDR1 and CDR2 sequences are MGHRA and YSYEKL. In DNA, the CDR3 is TGCGCCAGCAGCCTCACGGACTCACCCCGCACAGATACGCAGTATTTT. It encodes CASSLTDSPRTDTQYF.

This clone was counted once. V and J are TRBV28 and TRBJ2-5, with D tentatively TRBD2 (6 bases). The CDR3 consists of 16 residues. Germline CDR1 and CDR2: MDHEN and SYDVKM. V lost 2 bases to trimming and J lost 5 bases, with 18 bases between them. CDR3 DNA: TGTGCCAGCAGTTTACCGGGGGACGCTCTTCGTGAGACCCAGTACTTC. Translating it yields CASSLPGDALRETQYF.

CDR3 sequence: CASSLFRSANTEAFF. CDR3 sequence (DNA): TGTGCCAGCAGTTTATTTAGGTCAGCGAACACTGAAGCTTTCTTT. V gene TRBV28 combines with J gene TRBJ1-1; D is uncertain. There are 15 residues in the CDR3. Germline V gene data show CDR1 as MDHEN and CDR2 as SYDVKM. V lost 1 base and J lost 1, with 10 bases in between. The full variable domain, completed using reference TRBV28 and TRBJ1-1, is DVKVTQSSRYLVKRTGEKVFLECVQDMDHENMFWYRQDPGLGLRLIYFSYDVKMKEKGDIPEGYSVSREKKERFSLILESASTNQTSMYLCASSLFRSANTEAFFGQGTRLTVV.

This chain joins TRBV6-6 and TRBJ2-7; perhaps TRBD2 as D (7 bases). Between the trimmed V and J ends, which lost 8 bases and 0 bases, there was a span of 11 bases. This CDR3 comprises 13 residues. Germline V gives CDR1 MNHNY, CDR2 SVGAGI (reference sequence). CDR3 loop: CASGRGSSYEQYF. The CDR3 coding sequence is TGTGCCAGCGGGAGGGGGAGCTCCTACGAGCAGTACTTC.

The V call is TRBV5-6, the J call TRBJ2-4; D ambiguous. Looked up from germline, CDR1 is SGHDT and CDR2 is YYEEEE. Trimming stripped 4 bases from V and 1 base from J, with 18 bases between. This CDR3 spans 17 amino acids. In nucleotides, the CDR3 is TGTGCCAGCAGCCGGGCTGGATCCTCGATGGCCAAAAACATTCAGTACTTC. Amino acids: CASSRAGSSMAKNIQYF.

The chain is built from TRBV30 and TRBJ1-1; possibly TRBD1 for D (5 bases). Germline V gene lookup returns CDR1 GTSNPN and CDR2 SVGIG (reference sequence). The germline V and J ends were trimmed by 2 bases and 3 bases, with 16 bases remaining between them. CDR3 length: 15 amino acids. CDR3 loop: CAWSPRRGTDTEAFF. The CDR3 DNA sequence: TGTGCCTGGAGTCCAAGAAGGGGTACTGACACTGAAGCTTTCTTT.

This chain joins TRBV9 and TRBJ2-2, with D perhaps matching TRBD1 (6 bases). Trimming left V 0 bases short and J 6 bases short, with 9 bases between. The CDR3 is 14 residues long. CDR1 is SGDLS, CDR2 YYNGEE, per germline. CDR3 sequence reads: CASSVVNRAGELFF. The CDR3 nucleotides are TGTGCCAGCAGCGTAGTTAACAGGGCCGGGGAGCTGTTTTTT.

The chain joins TRBV10-3 to TRBJ2-1, with 12 bases aligning to TRBD2. V was clipped by 10 bases and J by 7 bases; unmatched bases: 17. This CDR3 is built from 17 residues. Per germline, CDR1 ENHRY and CDR2 SYGVKD. CDR3 protein: CATRGTSGRRSWNEQFF. DNA for the CDR3: TGTGCCACGAGGGGGACTAGCGGGCGGAGGTCCTGGAATGAGCAGTTCTTC.

The chain combines TRBV20-1 with TRBJ2-1; D is unclear. Between the trimmed V and J ends, which lost 6 bases and 7 bases, there was a span of 10 bases. CDR1 and CDR2 from the germline V gene are DFQATT and SNEGSKA (reference sequence). The length of the CDR3 is 11 residues. This CDR3 reads CSASALNEQFF. The CDR3, as DNA: TGCAGTGCGAGCGCCTTGAATGAGCAGTTCTTC.

V is TRBV11-2 and J is TRBJ2-7; D tentatively reads TRBD1 or TRBD2 (5 bases each). The germline V gene has CDR1 SGHAT and CDR2 FQNNGV. CDR3 length: 15 residues. Trimming pared 0 bases from V and 2 bases from J, leaving 11 bases between. The CDR3 here is CASSLDYGTTYEQYF. The CDR3 DNA sequence: TGTGCCAGCAGCTTAGATTACGGGACCACCTACGAGCAGTACTTC.

This clone was seen only once. The chain combines TRBV11-3 with TRBJ2-3; TRBD1 is a possible D gene (5 bases). CDR3 length: 12 residues. V lost 3 bases to trimming and J lost 4 bases, with 5 bases between them. Per the germline V gene, CDR1 is SGHNT and CDR2 is YENEEA. DNA of the CDR3: TGTGCCAGCAGCTTCAGGGCAGATACGCAGTATTTT. It codes for CASSFRADTQYF.

In nucleotides, the CDR3 is TGTGCCAGCAGGTACCAGGGACGGAAGATTTACGAAGCTTTCTTT. Translating gives CASRYQGRKIYEAFF. The V and J genes are TRBV28 and TRBJ1-1; a possible D gene is TRBD1 (5 bases). This CDR3 comprises 15 residues. In germline, CDR1 is MDHEN, CDR2 SYDVKM. The V gene lost 6 bases and the J gene lost 8 bases, with 22 bases spanning the gap. Complete variable domain (other parts from reference TRBV28 and TRBJ1-1): DVKVTQSSRYLVKRTGEKVFLECVQDMDHENMFWYRQDPGLGLRLIYFSYDVKMKEKGDIPEGYSVSREKKERFSLILESASTNQTSMYLCASRYQGRKIYEAFFGQGTRLTVV.